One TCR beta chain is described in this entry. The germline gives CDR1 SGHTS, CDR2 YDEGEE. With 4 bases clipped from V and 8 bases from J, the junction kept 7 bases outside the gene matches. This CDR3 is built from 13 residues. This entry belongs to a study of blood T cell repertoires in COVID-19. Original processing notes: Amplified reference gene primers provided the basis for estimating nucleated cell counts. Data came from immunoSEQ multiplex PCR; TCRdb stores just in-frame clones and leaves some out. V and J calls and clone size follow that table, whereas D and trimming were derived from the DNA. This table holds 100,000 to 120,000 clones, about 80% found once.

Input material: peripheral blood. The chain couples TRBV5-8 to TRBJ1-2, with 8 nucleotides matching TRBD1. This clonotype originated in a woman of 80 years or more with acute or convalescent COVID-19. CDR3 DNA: TGTGCCAGCAGCCAGGACAGGGCCATCGGCTACACCTTC. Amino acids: CASSQDRAIGYTF. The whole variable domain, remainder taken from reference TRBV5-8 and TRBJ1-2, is EAGVTQSPTHLIKTRGQQATLRCSPISGHTSVYWYQQALGLGLQFLLWYDEGEERNRGNFPPRFSGRQFPNYSSELNVNALELEDSALYLCASSQDRAIGYTFGSGTRLTVV.